The 28 T cell receptor beta chains reported below all come from one sample, sequenced in a study of shared clonotypes between healthy human individuals (TCRdb year 2020). CD8 naive samples were obtained by positive selection for CCR7 among CD45RO-negative cells, yielding a CD45RA+CCR7+ population from which TemRA cells were excluded. The receptor library was made with the immunoSEQ multiplex PCR assay. Drawn from immuneACCESS, this table holds only the in-frame rearrangements with V and J called that TCRdb kept. Clones are partly lost; checked studies trace under half to an unresolved V gene and leave the rest unexplained. The sample data list millions of clones, and roughly 91% of these were observed just once. Around 1.7% of the sample belongs to the ten largest clones. The specimen was naive CD8+ T cells from PBMCs. The cell subset or site label on this specimen signifies: CD45RA+CCR7+. The source of these receptors is a man aged 18 to 35 in good health. Some clones in this sample may be carry-over from other donors' samples.

Points on this clone: Other nucleotide sequences from this sample produce the same CDR3. The chain is built from TRBV5-5 and TRBJ1-2; 8 bases align to TRBD1. Looked up from germline, CDR1 is SGHKS and CDR2 is YYEKEE (reference sequence). This CDR3 comprises 14 residues. Trimming cost V 4 bases and J 0 bases; bases outside gene matches: 2. The CDR3 reads CASSLDRANYGYTF. In DNA form, the CDR3 reads TGTGCCAGCAGCCTGGACAGGGCTAACTATGGCTACACCTTC. Variable domain in full (rest from reference TRBV5-5 and TRBJ1-2): DAGVTQSPTHLIKTRGQQVTLRCSPISGHKSVSWYQQVLGQGPQFIFQYYEKEERGRGNFPDRFSARQFPNYSSELNVNALLLGDSALYLCASSLDRANYGYTFGSGTRLTVV.

Points on this clone: Other DNA sequences in the sample encode the same CDR3. The CDR3 nucleotides read TGTGCCAGCAGTTTCGGAGTCGGGAGGTACGAGCAGTACTTC. Translating gives CASSFGVGRYEQYF. The genes are TRBV27 and TRBJ2-7; TRBD2 aligns across 7 bases. Losses at the gene ends were 3 bases for V and 4 bases for J; bases not matched to a gene: 6. The CDR3 totals 14 residues. Germline-derived CDR1 and CDR2 are MNHEY and SMNVEV (reference sequence).

V and J are TRBV19 and TRBJ1-1, with D unresolved. V dropped 4 bases and J dropped 0 bases, with 6 bases sitting between them. This CDR3 is built from 13 residues. CDR1 is LNHDA, CDR2 SQIVND, per germline (reference sequence). The CDR3 bases are TGTGCCAGTAGTACTCAGATGAACACTGAAGCTTTCTTT. Its translation: CASSTQMNTEAFF.

The chain couples TRBV7-9 to TRBJ2-5, with D tentatively TRBD1 or TRBD2 (5 bases each). The ends were cut back, 6 bases at V and 2 bases at J, with 13 bases in the middle. This CDR3 spans 14 amino acids. Germline V lookup: CDR1 SEHNR, CDR2 FQNEAQ (reference sequence). CDR3 nucleotides: TGTGCCAGCAGGACGCCGGGACGACAAGAGACCCAGTACTTC. Protein: CASRTPGRQETQYF.

CDR3 protein: CASSLGLAGNSGANVLTF. As DNA, the CDR3 is TGTGCCAGCAGCTTGGGCCTAGCGGGAAACTCTGGGGCCAACGTCCTGACTTTC. The gene calls are TRBV5-6 and TRBJ2-6; TRBD2 matches 9 bases. V shed 0 bases, J shed 0 bases, and the junction held 4 bases outside the gene matches. Germline V CDR1 and CDR2: SGHDT, YYEEEE. The CDR3 length is 18 residues.

This rearrangement joins TRBV2 to TRBJ1-3; TRBD1 might be the D (6 bases). The CDR3 has 15 residues. V was clipped by 10 bases and J by 3 bases, with 19 bases between them. Germline V gene sequence: CDR1 SNHLY, CDR2 FYNNEI. The CDR3 region is CAILEQGLIGNTIYF. Written as DNA, the CDR3 is TGTGCCATCCTCGAACAGGGACTCATTGGAAACACCATATATTTT.

The gene calls are TRBV7-9 and TRBJ2-5; D is unclear. CDR3 length equals 8 residues. V was shortened by 11 bases and J by 9 bases, with 7 bases between the two germline ends. Germline assignment: CDR1 SEHNR and CDR2 FQNEAQ (reference sequence). The CDR3 spells CAVLPQYF. In DNA, the CDR3 is TGTGCCGTCCTACCCCAGTACTTC.

This chain links TRBV9 with TRBJ2-7, with 10 bases aligning to TRBD1. The CDR3 is 15 residues long. Trimming took 4 bases from V and 5 from J; bases not matched to a gene: 9. Germline CDR1 reads SGDLS; CDR2 reads YYNGEE. The CDR3 is CASSSSTGGFDEQYF. Written as DNA, the CDR3 is TGTGCCAGCAGCTCCTCGACAGGGGGCTTCGACGAGCAGTACTTC.

The chain joins TRBV5-4 to TRBJ2-3, with 7 bases identical to TRBD2. The CDR3 runs 14 residues. V was pared by 0 bases and J by 4 bases, with 2 bases of the junction left unmatched. Germline V gives CDR1 SGHNT, CDR2 YYREEE (reference sequence). DNA for the CDR3: TGTGCCAGCAGCTTGGCCCGGGGGGCAGATACGCAGTATTTT. Translated: CASSLARGADTQYF.

To note about this clone: The identical CDR3 is also encoded by other nucleotide sequences in the sample. V is TRBV2 and J is TRBJ1-1; D gene unclear. This CDR3 is built from 13 residues. Germline V gives CDR1 SNHLY, CDR2 FYNNEI. Trimming took off 1 base at V and 5 bases at J, with 8 bases between the two ends. CDR3 residues: CASSEGRLTEAFF. DNA for the CDR3: TGTGCCAGCAGTGAAGGCAGGCTTACTGAAGCTTTCTTT.

The genes are TRBV10-2 and TRBJ2-1, with 13 bases matching TRBD2. Germline V gene lookup returns CDR1 WSHSY and CDR2 SAAADI. The ends lost 6 bases at V and 6 bases at J; junction bases unmatched: 5. The CDR3 spans 15 residues. DNA of the CDR3: TGCGCCAGCAGACCCGGGACTAGCGGGGTCAATGAGCAGTTCTTC. It encodes CASRPGTSGVNEQFF.

The chain combines TRBV28 with TRBJ2-1, with 8 bases matching TRBD2. V shed 3 bases and J 1 base; nucleotides not matched to a gene: 5. Germline V CDR1 and CDR2: MDHEN, SYDVKM. CDR3 size: 16 residues. CDR3: CASSLGSGTSYNEQFF. In DNA form, the CDR3 reads TGTGCCAGCAGTTTGGGTAGCGGGACGTCCTACAATGAGCAGTTCTTC.

The chain employs TRBV6-5 and TRBJ1-4; possible D gene TRBD1, 5 bases. V was clipped by 4 bases and J by 8 bases, with 17 bases between them. CDR1 is MNHEY and CDR2 is SVGAGI in the germline V gene. The CDR3 runs to 15 residues. The CDR3 region has the DNA TGTGCCAGCAGTTCCTCCGGGGCTACGGGAGAAAAACTGTTTTTT. Translation gives CASSSSGATGEKLFF.

CDR3 coding DNA: TGTGCCAGCAGAGGATTAGGGAACACCGGGGAGCTGTTTTTT. It specifies CASRGLGNTGELFF. This sequence joins TRBV5-6 and TRBJ2-2; no clear D gene. The CDR3 is 14 amino acids. The V end lost 5 bases, the J end lost 1 base, and 9 bases lay between the germline ends. Germline lookup yields CDR1 SGHDT and CDR2 YYEEEE. Drawing the rest from reference TRBV5-6 and TRBJ2-2, the complete variable domain is DAGVTQSPTHLIKTRGQQVTLRCSPKSGHDTVSWYQQALGQGPQFIFQYYEEEERQRGNFPDRFSGHQFPNYSSELNVNALLLGDSALYLCASRGLGNTGELFFGEGSRLTVL.

The chain employs TRBV5-6 and TRBJ2-1, with 7 bases lining up with TRBD2. Trimming cost V 0 bases and J 5 bases; bases outside gene matches: 5. The CDR3 is 15 amino acids. Germline loops: CDR1 SGHDT, CDR2 YYEEEE. The CDR3, as DNA: TGTGCCAGCAGCTTGGACGGCGGGAGCAACAATGAGCAGTTCTTC. Amino acids: CASSLDGGSNNEQFF.

A single count supports this clone. The chain joins TRBV27 to TRBJ2-7; 10 bases map to TRBD1. This CDR3 is 14 amino acids long. Germline CDR1 MNHEY, CDR2 SMNVEV (reference sequence). V shed 7 bases and J 6 bases; nucleotides not matched to a gene: 9. The CDR3 coding sequence is TGTGCCAGCAAAGGTGGGACAGGGGTTTCCGAGCAGTACTTC. Protein product: CASKGGTGVSEQYF.

This sequence joins TRBV27 and TRBJ2-2; D remains ambiguous. Germline values: CDR1 MNHEY, CDR2 SMNVEV (reference sequence). V gave up 4 bases and J gave up 0 bases, with 6 bases separating them. CDR3 size: 14 residues. The CDR3 loop is CASSWLANTGELFF. Here the CDR3 DNA reads TGTGCCAGCAGTTGGTTAGCGAACACCGGGGAGCTGTTTTTT.

This chain joins TRBV27 and TRBJ2-6; 7 positions match TRBD1. Per germline, CDR1 MNHEY and CDR2 SMNVEV (reference sequence). The CDR3 is 16 residues long. V shed 5 bases and J 2 bases; nucleotides not matched to a gene: 6. CDR3 region: CASSPSTGAGANVLTF. As DNA, the CDR3 is TGTGCCAGCAGTCCATCAACAGGGGCTGGGGCCAACGTCCTGACTTTC.

The V gene is TRBV6-1, the J gene TRBJ1-1; D not certain. V was cut by 1 base and J by 0 bases, with 9 bases left in between. The CDR3 contains 15 residues. Germline V lookup: CDR1 MNHNS, CDR2 SASEGT. CDR3 residues: CASSEGVTVNTEAFF. The CDR3 region has the DNA TGTGCCAGCAGTGAAGGTGTAACCGTGAACACTGAAGCTTTCTTT.

The chain combines TRBV13 with TRBJ2-5; TRBD1 is a possible D gene (5 bases). The CDR3 spans 15 residues. V gave up 6 bases and J gave up 4 bases, with 18 bases separating them. Per germline, CDR1 PRHDT and CDR2 FYEKMQ (reference sequence). The CDR3 loop is CASSLRREPLETQYF. Here the CDR3 DNA reads TGTGCCAGCAGTCTACGCAGGGAACCCTTAGAGACCCAGTACTTC. Using reference TRBV13 and TRBJ2-5 for the parts outside the CDR3, the full variable domain is AAGVIQSPRHLIKEKRETATLKCYPIPRHDTVYWYQQGPGQDPQFLISFYEKMQSDKGSIPDRFSAQQFSDYHSELNMSSLELGDSALYFCASSLRREPLETQYFGPGTRLLVL.

The V call is TRBV10-1, the J call TRBJ2-5; D gene ambiguous. The CDR3 extends over 15 amino acids. Trimming pared 4 bases from V and 1 base from J, leaving 13 bases between. Germline lookup yields CDR1 WNHNN and CDR2 SYGVQD (reference sequence). This chain's CDR3 is CASSVPRSCQETQYF. The DNA for the CDR3 is TGCGCCAGCAGTGTGCCTAGAAGTTGCCAAGAGACCCAGTACTTC.

The chain links TRBV11-2 to TRBJ2-7, with 7 bases aligning to TRBD1. The CDR3 is 14 residues long. V trimming: 4 bases; J trimming: 2 bases; junction bases outside the gene matches: 5. Per the germline V gene, CDR1 is SGHAT and CDR2 is FQNNGV. In DNA form, the CDR3 reads TGTGCCAGCAGCTCGCCGGGACAGACCTACGAGCAGTACTTC. This sequence encodes CASSSPGQTYEQYF. Combining the CDR3 with reference TRBV11-2 and TRBJ2-7 gives the whole variable domain EAGVAQSPRYKIIEKRQSVAFWCNPISGHATLYWYQQILGQGPKLLIQFQNNGVVDDSQLPKDRFSAERLKGVDSTLKIQPAKLEDSAVYLCASSSPGQTYEQYFGPGTRLTVT.

The chain links TRBV7-3 to TRBJ2-5, with D tentatively TRBD2 (7 bases). This CDR3 has 16 residues. V shed 5 bases and J shed 0 bases, with 16 bases lying between them. Per germline, CDR1 SGHTA and CDR2 FQGTGA. The CDR3 here is CASSLTAGAYQETQYF. For the CDR3, the DNA is TGTGCCAGCAGCCTGACGGCGGGGGCGTACCAAGAGACCCAGTACTTC.

The V and J genes are TRBV28 and TRBJ2-1; D gene ambiguous. Germline V gene lookup returns CDR1 MDHEN and CDR2 SYDVKM. Trimming left V 8 bases short and J 7 bases short, with 18 bases between. The CDR3 extends over 14 amino acids. DNA for the CDR3: TGTGCCAGCGGAAGCAGGAAGAGAGCGAATGAGCAGTTCTTC. This codes for CASGSRKRANEQFF.

The chain recombines TRBV28 with TRBJ1-1; D is perhaps TRBD1 (6 bases). V gave up 6 bases and J gave up 3 bases, with 8 bases separating them. This CDR3 is 12 amino acids long. Germline V lookup: CDR1 MDHEN, CDR2 SYDVKM. CDR3 DNA sequence: TGTGCCAGCAGCACAGGGTACACTGAAGCTTTCTTT. Residues: CASSTGYTEAFF.

This clone was seen only a few times. The V call is TRBV7-9, the J call TRBJ1-4; D is uncertain. CDR3 length equals 14 residues. Trimming shortened V by 5 bases and J by 5 bases, and 12 bases separated the two germline ends. Germline V lookup: CDR1 SEHNR, CDR2 FQNEAQ (reference sequence). CDR3 residues: CASSSPTPNEKLFF. DNA for the CDR3: TGTGCCAGCAGCAGCCCGACTCCCAATGAAAAACTGTTTTTT.

This chain uses TRBV27 with TRBJ2-2; perhaps D is TRBD1 or TRBD2 (5 bases each). Deletions cut 1 base from V and 7 bases from J, with 19 bases between. Looked up from germline, CDR1 is MNHEY and CDR2 is SMNVEV (reference sequence). The CDR3 totals 17 residues. Written as DNA, the CDR3 is TGTGCCAGCAGTTTATATCTGGGACCGGGTCTGGGCGGGGAGCTGTTTTTT. Amino acid sequence: CASSLYLGPGLGGELFF.

This chain joins TRBV2 and TRBJ2-3, with TRBD2 matching 9 bases. The CDR3 spans 15 residues. Germline V gives CDR1 SNHLY, CDR2 FYNNEI. V lost 6 bases to trimming and J lost 0 bases; unmatched junction nucleotides: 4. CDR3 bases: TGTGCCAGCAGACTAGCGGGTTTTAGCACAGATACGCAGTATTTT. Amino acid sequence: CASRLAGFSTDTQYF.